This entry is about one T cell receptor beta chain. Its antigen is not known. These data come from a study of cytomegalovirus exposure and HLA in healthy donors. Overall study context: It was reported in a later analysis that the 100 to 150 validation repertoires used the same platform as the approximately 690 first-cohort repertoires.

Data came from immunoSEQ multiplex PCR; TCRdb stores just in-frame clones and leaves some out. This sample has about 190,000 clones; 86% occur once, and the top ten carry more than 1.1%. Points from the study as a whole: The study designated roughly 160 TCR beta chains cytomegalovirus-associated. TCR sequences were mostly rare, though some public TCRs occurred in many donors. In vitro checks showed that a few CMV-associated chains really do target CMV antigens.

The sequence was obtained from a woman between 18 and 29 years old in good health and CMV-seronegative. The specimen sequenced was PBMCs.

The CDR3 DNA reads as TGTGCCTGGAGTGATAGGGGATTGGCTCGTTCTGGGGCCAACGTCCTGACTTTC. This gives the protein CAWSDRGLARSGANVLTF. The chain carries TRBV30 and TRBJ2-6, with a weak D call TRBD1 (5 bases). V lost 1 base and J 1 base, leaving 17 bases between the germline ends. The germline V gene has CDR1 GTSNPN and CDR2 SVGIG (reference sequence). The CDR3 contains 18 residues.